This T cell receptor beta chain came from a study of blood T cell repertoires in COVID-19. Germline V gene data show CDR1 as SGHRS and CDR2 as YFSETQ. The trim removed 4 bases at V and 4 bases at J, leaving 10 bases unmatched. The CDR3 sequence is 16 residues long. Measured with immunoSEQ multiplex PCR; TCRdb has only the in-frame clones, and not every one. The sample carries about 260,000 clones, 88% recorded once. Enrolment of Seattle patients took place during active infection, and they were followed longitudinally. The receptor's source is a woman between 70 and 85 years old with COVID-19, enrolled during active disease. The V gene is TRBV5-1, the J gene TRBJ1-2; 10 nucleotides align to TRBD1. Material: peripheral blood. CDR3 DNA sequence: TGCGCCAGCAGCCTACAAACGACAGGGGGCTTCTATGGCTACACCTTC. Translating gives CASSLQTTGGFYGYTF.